The 16 T cell receptor beta chains below all came from one sample that was sequenced in a study of T cells in Graves' hyperthyroidism and ophthalmopathy. RNA transcripts served as the template for amplifying TCR beta CDR3 regions. First-round RT-PCR targeting the TCR CDR3 was performed with the HTBI primer set. TCRdb re-called the multiplex PCR reads through MiXCR, storing one row per CDR3 protein. The table lists over 450,000 distinct CDR3 sequences, around 14% of them singletons. The sample consisted of blood. These receptors all come from a woman younger than 35 with Graves' hyperthyroidism.

The chain links TRBV7-9 to TRBJ2-1; the match to TRBD2 covers 7 bases. CDR1 SEHNR and CDR2 FQNEAQ come from the germline V gene (reference sequence). Unmatched junction bases numbered 15, after V lost 5 bases and J lost 8 bases. The CDR3 is 16 amino acids. The chain's CDR3 is CASSPVGGTPRDEQFF. CDR3 coding DNA: TGTGCCAGCAGCCCAGTGGGAGGGACTCCTCGGGATGAGCAGTTCTTC.

This clonotype came up many times. This chain uses TRBV5-6 with TRBJ2-5; D is unclear. The germline CDR1 and CDR2 sequences are SGHDT and YYEEEE. The CDR3 length is 12 residues. V gave up 0 bases and J gave up 5 bases, with 5 bases separating them. The CDR3 coding sequence is TGTGCCAGCAGCTTGGCCGTGGAGACCCAGTACTTC. Its translation: CASSLAVETQYF.

This clonotype was seen a few times. The chain employs TRBV11-2 and TRBJ2-1; the D gene is possibly TRBD2 (5 bases). The CDR3 sequence is 17 residues long. Per germline, CDR1 SGHAT and CDR2 FQNNGV. V gave up 0 bases and J gave up 4 bases, with 16 bases separating them. The CDR3 DNA sequence: TGTGCCAGCAGCTTAGATAGCGCAAGTCTAAATTACAATGAGCAGTTCTTC. This encodes CASSLDSASLNYNEQFF.

This clonotype was picked up a small number of times. The CDR3 protein is CAWSSRDRGNTIYF. The CDR3 nucleotides are TGTGCCTGGAGTTCCCGGGACCGGGGAAACACCATATATTTT. The chain recombines TRBV30 with TRBJ1-3; D might be TRBD1 (5 bases). With 2 bases removed from V and 4 bases from J, the gap between germline ends came to 12 bases. The CDR3 is 14 amino acids. Germline assignment: CDR1 GTSNPN and CDR2 SVGIG (reference sequence). The complete variable domain, with remaining parts taken from reference TRBV30 and TRBJ1-3, reads SQTIHQWPATLVQPVGSPLSLECTVEGTSNPNLYWYRQAAGRGLQLLFYSVGIGQISSEVPQNLSASRPQDRQFILSSKKLLLSDSGFYLCAWSSRDRGNTIYFGEGSWLTVV.

This clonotype was found many times. The rearrangement links TRBV7-8 to TRBJ1-5, with TRBD1 matching over 7 bases. CDR1 and CDR2 (germline): SGHVS, FQNEAQ. CDR3 length: 15 residues. The ends lost 1 base at V and 6 bases at J; junction bases unmatched: 6. CDR3 coding DNA: TGTGCCAGCAGCTTAGGACAGGGAATTGGTCAGCCCCAGCATTTT. Translating gives CASSLGQGIGQPQHF. The full variable domain, in which reference TRBV7-8 and TRBJ1-5 provide the parts outside the CDR3, is GAGVSQSPRYKVAKRGQDVALRCDPISGHVSLFWYQQALGQGPEFLTYFQNEAQLDKSGLPSDRFFAERPEGSVSTLKIQRTQQEDSAVYLCASSLGQGIGQPQHFGDGTRLSIL.

This clonotype was recorded many times. The chain joins TRBV15 to TRBJ2-7, with TRBD1 matching over 8 bases. The CDR3 extends over 16 amino acids. The junction had 12 bases not matched to a gene; V was cut back by 1 base and J by 7 bases. Germline V gene sequence: CDR1 LNHNV, CDR2 YYDKDF (reference sequence). The CDR3 DNA reads as TGTGCCACCAGCAGAGGGGATCTGACAGGGGAAAGGGAGCAGTACTTC. Its translation: CATSRGDLTGEREQYF.

This clonotype appeared a few times. J is TRBJ1-2 and V is TRBV5-5, with D perhaps TRBD1 (5 bases). V lost 7 bases and J lost 6, with 7 bases in between. Looked up from germline, CDR1 is SGHKS and CDR2 is YYEKEE (reference sequence). The CDR3 extends over 10 amino acids. This CDR3 is CASGTDGYTF. In nucleotides, the CDR3 is TGTGCCAGCGGGACCGATGGCTACACCTTC.

There are many counts of this clonotype. V is TRBV27 and J is TRBJ2-1; D assignment may be TRBD1 or TRBD2 (5 bases each). The germline V gene encodes CDR1 MNHEY and CDR2 SMNVEV (reference sequence). V was trimmed by 7 bases and J by 2 bases, leaving 18 bases between them. The CDR3 extends over 16 amino acids. For the CDR3, the DNA is TGTGCCAGCACCCTCACCGCCCTGGGACCCTACAATGAGCAGTTCTTC. Its protein is CASTLTALGPYNEQFF.

V is TRBV6-1 and J is TRBJ2-2; 8 nucleotides agree with TRBD2. The CDR3 extends over 16 amino acids. Looked up from germline, CDR1 is MNHNS and CDR2 is SASEGT. Trimming cost V 8 bases and J 4 bases; bases outside gene matches: 12. CDR3 sequence: CASPPPGGRSTGELFF. The CDR3 DNA is TGTGCCAGCCCCCCCCCGGGAGGGCGTTCCACCGGGGAGCTGTTTTTT.

This clonotype showed up many times. This sequence joins TRBV7-3 and TRBJ1-1; possibly TRBD1 for D (5 bases). Germline loops: CDR1 SGHTA, CDR2 FQGTGA. V lost 8 bases to trimming and J lost 5 bases, with 15 bases between them. The CDR3 runs 13 residues. The CDR3 spells CASHGTVGTEAFF. CDR3 DNA sequence: TGTGCCAGCCACGGGACGGTGGGAACTGAAGCTTTCTTT. Full variable domain (remainder filled in from reference TRBV7-3 and TRBJ1-1): GAGVSQTPSNKVTEKGKYVELRCDPISGHTALYWYRQSLGQGPEFLIYFQGTGAADDSGLPNDRFFAVRPEGSVSTLKIQRTERGDSAVYLCASHGTVGTEAFFGQGTRLTVV.

The genes are TRBV27 and TRBJ1-6, with 9 positions matching TRBD1. The CDR3 sequence is 14 residues long. Per germline, CDR1 MNHEY and CDR2 SMNVEV (reference sequence). V was pared by 5 bases and J by 10 bases, with 6 bases of the junction left unmatched. The CDR3 is CASSPGTGRSPLHF. Here the CDR3 DNA reads TGTGCCAGCAGTCCCGGGACAGGGAGATCACCCCTCCACTTT.

Regarding this clonotype: One base away lies a much larger clone, so this may be a sequencing read error. V gene TRBV12-3 or TRBV12-4 combines with J gene TRBJ2-7; the D gene is possibly TRBD2 (5 bases). CDR3 length: 14 residues. The V and J ends lost 1 base and 2 bases respectively, with 9 bases between them. CDR3 coding DNA: TGTGCCAGCAGTTTAGGTAGCGCTCCCTACGAGCAGTACTTC. Protein: CASSLGSAPYEQYF.

The table lists this clonotype with many counts. The rearrangement joins TRBV28 to TRBJ2-2; D gene uncertain. V was clipped by 8 bases and J by 2 bases, with 15 bases between them. CDR1 and CDR2 from the germline V gene are MDHEN and SYDVKM. The CDR3 loop spans 15 amino acids. The CDR3 loop reads CASSLSVGNTGELFF. The CDR3 nucleotides are TGTGCCAGCTCCCTGTCCGTCGGCAACACCGGGGAGCTGTTTTTT.

This clonotype occurred many times. This chain links TRBV27 with TRBJ2-1; 13 bases line up with TRBD2. The CDR3 consists of 17 residues. In germline, CDR1 is MNHEY, CDR2 SMNVEV (reference sequence). Trimming at V came to 5 bases and at J to 9 bases, leaving 13 bases not matched to a gene. The DNA of the CDR3 is TGTGCCAGCAGTCCCCCCAAACTAGCGGGAGGGCCGGGTGAGCAGTTCTTC. The encoded protein is CASSPPKLAGGPGEQFF.

The chain recombines TRBV3-1 with TRBJ1-2; the D gene is possibly TRBD1 (6 bases). Germline CDR1 and CDR2: LGHDT and YNNKEL (reference sequence). This CDR3 has 14 residues. V lost 1 base and J lost 7, with 13 bases in between. Written as DNA, the CDR3 is TGTGCCAGCAGCCAAGCAAGACAGGCGGGTGGCTACACCTTC. This gives the protein CASSQARQAGGYTF.

The chain joins TRBV20-1 to TRBJ1-1, with D tentatively TRBD1 (6 bases). Trimming stripped 3 bases from V and 4 bases from J, with 12 bases between. The CDR3 is 13 residues long. Germline CDR1 and CDR2: DFQATT and SNEGSKA (reference sequence). CDR3 DNA sequence: TGCAGTGCTAGGGGGGGGGCGAGCACTGAAGCTTTCTTT. As protein: CSARGGASTEAFF.